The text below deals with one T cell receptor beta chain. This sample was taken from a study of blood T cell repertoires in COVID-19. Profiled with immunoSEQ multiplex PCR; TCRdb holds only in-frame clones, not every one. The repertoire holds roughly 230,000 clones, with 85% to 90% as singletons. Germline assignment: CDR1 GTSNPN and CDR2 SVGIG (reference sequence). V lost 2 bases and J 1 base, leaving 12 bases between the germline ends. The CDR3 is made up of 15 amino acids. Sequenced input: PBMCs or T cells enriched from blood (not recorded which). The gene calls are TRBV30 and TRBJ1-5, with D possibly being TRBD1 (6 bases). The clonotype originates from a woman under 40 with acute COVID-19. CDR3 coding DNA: TGTGCCTGGAGTCGGGGGGCGAGGAGCAATCAGCCCCAGCATTTT. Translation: CAWSRGARSNQPQHF.